These 27 T cell receptor beta chains came from one sample sequenced in a study of monozygotic twins with inflammatory bowel disease. TCRdb re-called the 5' RACE reads and gives one entry per CDR3 protein, without DNA. This table holds approximately 400,000 distinct CDR3 sequences. The sample taken for sequencing was blood. These TCRs come from a human donor with ulcerative colitis or Crohn's disease, or a healthy co-twin of an affected twin (not recorded which).

The chain links TRBV14 to TRBJ1-1. Germline V gene data show CDR1 as SGHDN and CDR2 as FVKESK. The CDR3 sequence is 16 residues long. The CDR3 here is CASSLFLDSHSSEAFF.

V gene TRBV18 combines with J gene TRBJ2-7. The CDR3 contains 13 residues. The germline V gene has CDR1 KGHSH and CDR2 LQKENI. CDR3 residues: CASSLAETYEQYF.

V usage is TRBV24-1 and J usage is TRBJ2-1; the TRBD1 assignment by TCRdb is unverifiable without DNA. The germline V gene has CDR1 KGHDR and CDR2 SFDVKD. CDR3 length equals 14 residues. The CDR3 sequence is CATSDRTGYNEQFF.

This sequence joins TRBV5-4 and TRBJ2-3; TCRdb proposes TRBD2, but this gene call is untestable without DNA. The germline gives CDR1 SGHNT, CDR2 YYREEE (reference sequence). CDR3 size: 18 residues. The CDR3: CASSRFPGLAGLTDTQYF.

The J gene is TRBJ1-1, the V gene TRBV12-3 or TRBV12-4; TCRdb's D call of TRBD1 is untestable without DNA. This CDR3 region has 17 residues. Here the CDR3 reads CASTPGGGLPGNTEAFF.

CDR3 amino acids: CASSSWTGYEQYF. This chain links TRBV7-2 with TRBJ2-7; absent DNA, TCRdb's TRBD1 call cannot be checked. This CDR3 region has 13 residues. Germline CDR1 is SGHTA and CDR2 is FQGNSA.

The rearrangement links TRBV7-2 to TRBJ2-2; the D call of TRBD1 rests on TCRdb alone, since no DNA is present to check it. Germline V gene data show CDR1 as SGHTA and CDR2 as FQGNSA. The CDR3 runs 16 residues. The CDR3 here is CASSPRGDANTGELFF. The full variable domain, completed using reference TRBV7-2 and TRBJ2-2, is GAGVSQSPSNKVTEKGKDVELRCDPISGHTALYWYRQSLGQGLEFLIYFQGNSAPDKSGLPSDRFSAERTGGSVSTLTIQRTQQEDSAVYLCASSPRGDANTGELFFGEGSRLTVL.

The chain has TRBV9 and TRBJ1-2; TCRdb designates TRBD1, a call that cannot be tested without DNA. The CDR3 runs to 16 residues. Germline V gene lookup returns CDR1 SGDLS and CDR2 YYNGEE. The CDR3 here is CASSANAGTGGFGYTF.

This CDR3 reads CASSQEFGQDYGYTF. This rearrangement joins TRBV4-3 to TRBJ1-2. Looked up from germline, CDR1 is LGHNA and CDR2 is YSLEER. The CDR3 consists of 15 residues.

The genes are TRBV20-1 and TRBJ1-1; TCRdb designates TRBD1, a call that cannot be tested without DNA. The CDR3 has 14 amino acids. The germline gives CDR1 DFQATT, CDR2 SNEGSKA (reference sequence). CDR3 sequence: CSARDWGSSSEAFF.

The chain's CDR3 is CASSNGQGWAGGYTF. The chain combines TRBV6-5 with TRBJ1-2; absent DNA, TCRdb's TRBD1 call cannot be checked. Germline V gives CDR1 MNHEY, CDR2 SVGAGI. The CDR3 is made up of 15 amino acids.

This chain uses TRBV7-2 with TRBJ2-5; TCRdb's D call, TRBD2, is unchecked because there is no DNA. From germline, CDR1 is SGHTA and CDR2 FQGNSA. CDR3 length: 15 residues. The CDR3 sequence: CASSLQRDYQETQYF.

The chain combines TRBV7-9 with TRBJ2-3; absent DNA, TCRdb's TRBD2 call cannot be checked. The CDR3 runs 17 residues. CDR1 is SEHNR, CDR2 FQNEAQ, per germline (reference sequence). The CDR3 sequence is CASSSRLAGPPDATQYF.

The rearrangement uses TRBV6-5 and TRBJ2-7; TCRdb selects TRBD1, and the lack of DNA leaves this call unchecked. The CDR3 covers 11 residues. CDR1 MNHEY and CDR2 SVGAGI come from the germline V gene. CDR3 sequence: CASSYGTAQYF.

The chain joins TRBV5-6 to TRBJ1-1. Germline V gene lookup returns CDR1 SGHDT and CDR2 YYEEEE. This CDR3 is built from 15 residues. This CDR3 is CASSLAQATNTEAFF.

The genes are TRBV5-1 and TRBJ2-5. The germline V gene encodes CDR1 SGHRS and CDR2 YFSETQ. The length of the CDR3 is 13 residues. CDR3: CASSDTDQETQYF.

CDR3 loop: CASSLEGPLNTEAFF. The chain is built from TRBV5-1 and TRBJ1-1. The length of the CDR3 is 15 residues. Germline loops: CDR1 SGHRS, CDR2 YFSETQ. The full variable domain, rest sourced from reference TRBV5-1 and TRBJ1-1, is KAGVTQTPRYLIKTRGQQVTLSCSPISGHRSVSWYQQTPGQGLQFLFEYFSETQRNKGNFPGRFSGRQFSNSRSEMNVSTLELGDSALYLCASSLEGPLNTEAFFGQGTRLTVV.

The rearrangement uses TRBV6-6 and TRBJ1-5; the D call of TRBD1 rests on TCRdb alone, since no DNA is present to check it. CDR3 length equals 14 residues. Germline V gives CDR1 MNHNY, CDR2 SVGAGI (reference sequence). CDR3 region: CATTGERSNQPQHF.

V usage is TRBV5-1 and J usage is TRBJ1-4. The CDR3 covers 14 residues. From germline, CDR1 is SGHRS and CDR2 YFSETQ. The CDR3 region is CASSSGRTNEKLFF. Complete variable domain (other parts from reference TRBV5-1 and TRBJ1-4): KAGVTQTPRYLIKTRGQQVTLSCSPISGHRSVSWYQQTPGQGLQFLFEYFSETQRNKGNFPGRFSGRQFSNSRSEMNVSTLELGDSALYLCASSSGRTNEKLFFGSGTQLSVL.

The chain combines TRBV12-2 with TRBJ1-2; TCRdb's D call, TRBD1, is unchecked because there is no DNA. TRBV12-2 is given as a pseudogene. The CDR3 runs 14 residues. CDR3 amino acids: CASRLWGMLNGYTF.

The V gene is TRBV30, the J gene TRBJ2-1; TCRdb's D call, TRBD1, is unchecked because there is no DNA. Germline V gene data show CDR1 as GTSNPN and CDR2 as SVGIG (reference sequence). This CDR3 has 15 amino acids. The chain's CDR3 is CAWRPGQGVYNEQFF.

The chain carries TRBV28 and TRBJ2-7. Germline lookup yields CDR1 MDHEN and CDR2 SYDVKM. The CDR3 totals 11 residues. The chain's CDR3 is CAIRSVREQYF.

This chain connects TRBV5-4 to TRBJ2-1; TCRdb selects TRBD2, and the lack of DNA leaves this call unchecked. This CDR3 has 15 residues. Germline V lookup: CDR1 SGHNT, CDR2 YYREEE (reference sequence). CDR3 sequence reads: CATSPPKGLNNEQFF.

J is TRBJ1-5 and V is TRBV12-5; the TCRdb call, TRBD1, lacks DNA for checking. This CDR3 spans 18 amino acids. Germline CDR1 is LGHNT and CDR2 is FRNRAP. This CDR3 is CASASGTGASIFNQLQHF.

V is TRBV7-9 and J is TRBJ2-7; the TCRdb call, TRBD2, lacks DNA for checking. Germline V lookup: CDR1 SEHNR, CDR2 FQNEAQ (reference sequence). The CDR3 length is 17 residues. The CDR3 sequence: CASSPLYAGGPTYEQYF. The full variable domain, rest sourced from reference TRBV7-9 and TRBJ2-7, is DTGVSQNPRHKITKRGQNVTFRCDPISEHNRLYWYRQTLGQGPEFLTYFQNEAQLEKSRLLSDRFSAERPKGSFSTLEIQRTEQGDSAMYLCASSPLYAGGPTYEQYFGPGTRLTVT.

The chain combines TRBV3-1 with TRBJ2-7; TCRdb's assignment of TRBD1 cannot be checked, as there is no DNA. Per the germline V gene, CDR1 is LGHDT and CDR2 is YNNKEL (reference sequence). This CDR3 spans 21 amino acids. The CDR3 sequence: CASSQDSLLAGQGPRGYEQYF.

The chain combines TRBV10-3 with TRBJ2-3. CDR1 is ENHRY and CDR2 is SYGVKD in the germline V gene. The CDR3 runs to 13 residues. CDR3 sequence: CAISEVAIDTQYF.